This TCR beta chain was sequenced for a study of blood T cell repertoires in COVID-19. About the research overall: COVID-19 samples from acute and convalescent phases originated in the United States, Italy and Spain.

This clone has just a few counts. How the authors handled the data: Amplification from reference gene primers served as the basis for estimated nucleated cell counts. Generated by immunoSEQ multiplex PCR, the TCRdb table keeps only in-frame clones and is missing some. V and J calls plus clone size are reproduced from that table; the DNA served to infer D and trimming. The repertoire holds approximately 500,000 clones, roughly 88% seen once, with 3.2% in the top ten. The germline V gene encodes CDR1 SEHNR and CDR2 FQNEAQ (reference sequence). The V end was cut by 5 bases, the J end by 0 bases, with 13 bases between. The CDR3 runs 15 residues.

The TCR was taken from a human donor in a cohort sampled during active COVID-19. Sequencing was performed on peripheral blood. V and J are TRBV7-9 and TRBJ1-1, with D maybe TRBD1 (5 bases). Here the CDR3 reads CASSPPTVMNTEAFF. CDR3 in DNA: TGTGCCAGCAGCCCCCCGACAGTTATGAACACTGAAGCTTTCTTT.